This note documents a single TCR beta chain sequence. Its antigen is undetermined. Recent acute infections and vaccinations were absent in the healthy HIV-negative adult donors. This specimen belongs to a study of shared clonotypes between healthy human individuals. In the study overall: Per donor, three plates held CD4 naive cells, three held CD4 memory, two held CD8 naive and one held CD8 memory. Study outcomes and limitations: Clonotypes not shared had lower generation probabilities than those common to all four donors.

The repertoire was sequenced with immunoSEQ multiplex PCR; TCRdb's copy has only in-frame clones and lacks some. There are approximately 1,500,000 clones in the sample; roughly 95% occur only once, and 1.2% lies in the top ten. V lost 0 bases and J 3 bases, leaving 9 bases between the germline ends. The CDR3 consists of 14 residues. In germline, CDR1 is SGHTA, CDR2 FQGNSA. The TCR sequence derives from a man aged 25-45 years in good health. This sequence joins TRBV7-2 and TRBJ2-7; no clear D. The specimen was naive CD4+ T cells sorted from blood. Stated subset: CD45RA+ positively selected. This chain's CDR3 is CASSLAWRFYEQYF. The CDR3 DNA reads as TGTGCCAGCAGCTTAGCTTGGCGGTTCTACGAGCAGTACTTC.